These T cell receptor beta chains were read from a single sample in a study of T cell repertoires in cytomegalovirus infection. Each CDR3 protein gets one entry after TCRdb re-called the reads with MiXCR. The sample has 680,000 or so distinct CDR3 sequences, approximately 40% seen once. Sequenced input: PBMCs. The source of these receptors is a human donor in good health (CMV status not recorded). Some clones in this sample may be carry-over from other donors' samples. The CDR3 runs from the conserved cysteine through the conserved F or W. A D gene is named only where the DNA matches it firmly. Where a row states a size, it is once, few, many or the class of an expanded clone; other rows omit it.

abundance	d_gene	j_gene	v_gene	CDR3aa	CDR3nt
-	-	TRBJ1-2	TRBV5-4	CASSPPGPAGVGNGYTF	TGTGCCAGCAGCCCCCCTGGGCCTGCAGGGGTCGGGAATGGCTACACCTTC
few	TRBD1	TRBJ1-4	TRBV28	CASSGVGQGGEKLFF	TGTGCCAGCAGTGGAGTAGGACAGGGTGGTGAAAAACTGTTTTTT
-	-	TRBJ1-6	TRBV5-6	CASSLEQVGNYNSPLHF	TGTGCCAGCAGCTTGGAACAGGTGGGGAACTATAATTCACCCCTCCACTTT
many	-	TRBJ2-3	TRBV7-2	CASSLDGSTDTQYF	TGTGCCAGCAGCCTGGACGGTAGCACAGATACGCAGTATTTT
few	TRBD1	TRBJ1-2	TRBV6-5	CASSSYRQGYGYTF	TGTGCCAGCAGTTCGTACAGACAGGGCTATGGCTACACCTTC
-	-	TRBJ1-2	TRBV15	CATSIPSQHNYGYTF	TGTGCCACCAGCATTCCAAGCCAACATAACTATGGCTACACCTTC
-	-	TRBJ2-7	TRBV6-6	CASGSQGGYEQYF	TGTGCCAGCGGATCCCAAGGGGGCTACGAGCAGTACTTC
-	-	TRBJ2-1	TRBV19	CASSMSGDNEQFF	TGTGCCAGTAGTATGTCCGGAGACAATGAGCAGTTCTTC
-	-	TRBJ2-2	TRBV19	CASSMTSNTGELFF	TGTGCCAGTAGTATGACTAGTAACACCGGGGAGCTGTTTTTT
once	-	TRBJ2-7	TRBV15	CATSLLRTYEQYF	TGTGCCACCAGTCTCCTGAGGACCTACGAGCAGTACTTC
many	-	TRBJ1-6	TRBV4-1	CASSQDLGGSPLHF	TGTGCCAGCAGCCAAGATTTGGGGGGTTCACCCCTCCACTTT
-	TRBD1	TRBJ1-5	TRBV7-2	CASSYFGTGDRNQPQHF	TGTGCCAGCAGCTACTTCGGGACAGGGGATAGGAATCAGCCCCAGCATTTT
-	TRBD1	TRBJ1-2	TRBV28	CASRGGQTNYGYTF	TGTGCCAGCAGGGGGGGACAGACTAACTATGGCTACACCTTC
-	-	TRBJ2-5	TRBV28	CASSPPRVETQYF	TGTGCCAGCAGTCCCCCCAGGGTAGAGACCCAGTACTTC
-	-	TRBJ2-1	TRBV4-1	CASSQIALGLASYNEQFF	TGCGCCAGCAGCCAAATAGCCTTGGGCCTCGCCTCCTACAATGAGCAGTTCTTC
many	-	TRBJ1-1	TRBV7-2	CASSFGGLTNTEAFF	TGTGCCAGCAGCTTTGGGGGGCTAACGAACACTGAAGCTTTCTTT
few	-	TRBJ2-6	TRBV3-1	CASSQENVGTTSGANVLTF	TGTGCCAGCAGCCAAGAAAATGTAGGGACCACTTCTGGGGCCAACGTCCTGACTTTC
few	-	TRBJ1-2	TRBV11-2	CASSPNSVGTYGYTF	TGTGCCAGCAGTCCTAACAGTGTGGGAACCTATGGCTACACCTTC
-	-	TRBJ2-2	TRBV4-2	CASSHGAGVGELFF	TGTGCCAGCAGCCACGGGGCAGGGGTCGGGGAGCTGTTTTTT
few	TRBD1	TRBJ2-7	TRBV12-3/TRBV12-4	CASSWAGGSYEQYF	TGTGCCAGCAGTTGGGCAGGGGGCTCCTACGAGCAGTACTTC
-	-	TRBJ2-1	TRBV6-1	CASSESLIPYNEQFF	TGTGCCAGCAGTGAATCTCTCATTCCCTACAATGAGCAGTTCTTC
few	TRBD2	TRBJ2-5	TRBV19	CASSPGLPSQETQYF	TGTGCCAGTAGCCCGGGACTACCCAGTCAAGAGACCCAGTACTTC
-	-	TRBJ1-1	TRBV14	CASSLQDLNTEAFF	TGTGCCAGCAGCCTTCAGGACCTGAACACTGAAGCTTTCTTT
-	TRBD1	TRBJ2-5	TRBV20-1	CSAATRDRLYQETQYF	TGCAGTGCTGCAACCCGGGACAGGTTATACCAAGAGACCCAGTACTTC
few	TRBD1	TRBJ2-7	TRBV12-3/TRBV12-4	CASSPDTDRGEQYF	TGTGCCAGCAGTCCCGATACTGACAGGGGCGAGCAGTACTTC
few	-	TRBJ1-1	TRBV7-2	CASSLQTGSTEAFF	TGTGCCAGCAGCTTACAAACAGGGTCCACTGAAGCTTTCTTT
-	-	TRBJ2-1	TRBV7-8	CASSAYSSLETNEQFF	TGTGCCAGCAGCGCGTATTCTAGCCTTGAAACGAATGAGCAGTTCTTC
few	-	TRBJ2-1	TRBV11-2	CASSLDRGQGEQFF	TGTGCCAGCAGCTTAGACAGGGGTCAGGGGGAGCAGTTCTTC
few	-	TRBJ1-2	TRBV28	CASSYLEGSYGYTF	TGTGCCAGCAGTTATCTTGAAGGGAGCTATGGCTACACCTTC
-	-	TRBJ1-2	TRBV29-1	CSVVRDRGYTF	TGCAGCGTTGTAAGAGACAGGGGCTACACCTTC
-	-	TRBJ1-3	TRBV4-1	CASSQDMGTGNTIYF	TGCGCCAGCAGCCAAGATATGGGGACTGGAAACACCATATATTTT